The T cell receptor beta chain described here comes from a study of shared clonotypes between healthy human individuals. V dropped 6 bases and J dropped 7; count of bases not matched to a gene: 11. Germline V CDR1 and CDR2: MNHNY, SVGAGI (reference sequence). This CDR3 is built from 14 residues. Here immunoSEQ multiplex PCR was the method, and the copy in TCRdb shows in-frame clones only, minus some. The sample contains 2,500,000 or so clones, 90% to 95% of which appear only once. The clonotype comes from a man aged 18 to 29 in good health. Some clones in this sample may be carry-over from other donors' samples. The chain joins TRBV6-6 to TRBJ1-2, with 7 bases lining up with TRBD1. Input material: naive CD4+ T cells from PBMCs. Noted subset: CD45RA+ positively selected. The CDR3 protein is CASRATGTASGYTF. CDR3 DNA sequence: TGTGCCAGCAGGGCGACCGGGACAGCATCTGGCTACACCTTC.